The present T cell receptor beta chain was sequenced within a study of T cell responses to AZD1222 COVID-19 vaccine. As regards this clone: Its specificity is unknown.

This CDR3 has 14 residues. In germline, CDR1 is MNHEY, CDR2 SVGAGI. Trimming shortened V by 2 bases and J by 2 bases, and 7 bases separated the two germline ends. The method was immunoSEQ multiplex PCR; TCRdb's version includes in-frame clones alone and lacks a portion of them. The sample shows about 140,000 clones, 88% of them seen only once. Regarding the study as a whole: Only five or six AZD1222 recipients tested seropositive at baseline. Clonal diversity may have been underestimated in mostly white British donors. With dominance at 160-218 and 743-854, vaccine-associated CD4 TCRs spanned spike. The study sampled repertoires only after the peak T cell response.

The chain employs TRBV6-5 and TRBJ2-1; D is perhaps TRBD1 or TRBD2 (5 bases each). This TCR was recovered from an adult in good health. Sequencing was performed on peripheral blood, taken on day 0 of AZD1222 vaccination. This CDR3 is CASSYGTAYNEQFF. The CDR3 bases are TGTGCCAGCAGTTACGGGACCGCCTACAATGAGCAGTTCTTC.